What follows are 22 T cell receptor beta chains derived from one specimen sequenced in a study of T cells in Graves' hyperthyroidism and ophthalmopathy. Template material for amplifying TCR beta CDR3 regions consisted of RNA transcripts. Using the HTBI primer set, a first-round RT-PCR was run on the TCR CDR3. TCRdb recomputed calls from the multiplex PCR reads with MiXCR, one row per CDR3 protein. The repertoire has roughly 240,000 distinct CDR3 sequences, almost 25% of them found once; the top ten carry approximately 32%. Sequencing was carried out using blood. The receptor source for this set is a middle-aged woman with Graves' ophthalmopathy.

The sample holds many counts of this clonotype. This chain joins TRBV5-1 and TRBJ1-2, with 12 bases matching TRBD1. CDR1 is SGHRS, CDR2 YFSETQ, per germline. The CDR3 consists of 18 residues. V lost 4 bases and J lost 0; bases outside the gene matches: 10. The CDR3 DNA sequence: TGCGCCAGCAGCGTTGGGGGACAGGGGGCCTTAGCTAACTATGGCTACACCTTC. Translated, it gives CASSVGGQGALANYGYTF.

This clonotype was seen at least ten times. V gene TRBV10-3 combines with J gene TRBJ2-7, with TRBD2 identical over 10 bases. CDR1 is ENHRY and CDR2 is SYGVKD in the germline V gene. Losses at the gene ends were 4 bases for V and 4 bases for J; bases not matched to a gene: 4. The CDR3 has 14 residues. The chain's CDR3 is CAISVELAGYEQYF. The CDR3 bases are TGTGCCATCAGTGTAGAACTAGCGGGATACGAGCAGTACTTC.

The table lists this clonotype with a count of one. Given a much more abundant clone one base away, this may be a read error. V is TRBV5-1 and J is TRBJ2-7, with D possibly called TRBD1 or TRBD2 (5 bases each). V lost 0 bases to trimming and J lost 7 bases, with 20 bases between them. The germline V gene encodes CDR1 SGHRS and CDR2 YFSETQ. CDR3 size: 16 residues. For the CDR3, the DNA is TGCGCCAGCAGCTTGGGTCGGGAAGGCCCCCCAGGGGAGCAGTACGTC. Protein: CASSLGREGPPGEQYV.

The CDR3 sequence is CATSDSRYYNEQFF. In DNA, the CDR3 is TGTGCCACCAGTGATTCCCGTTACTACAATGAGCAGTTCTTC. The chain links TRBV24-1 to TRBJ2-1; no definite D call. The ends were cut back, 2 bases at V and 3 bases at J, with 7 bases in the middle. The length of the CDR3 is 14 residues. The germline CDR1 and CDR2 sequences are KGHDR and SFDVKD.

The V and J genes are TRBV6-1 and TRBJ1-1; no definite D call. This CDR3 is built from 11 residues. Germline lookup yields CDR1 MNHNS and CDR2 SASEGT. Trimming stripped 5 bases from V and 11 bases from J, with 12 bases between. For the CDR3, the DNA is TGTGCCAGCAGTAGGGATGGGTTCGCTTTCTTT. Its translation is CASSRDGFAFF.

This chain joins TRBV27 and TRBJ2-5, with 8 bases lining up with TRBD2. The germline gives CDR1 MNHEY, CDR2 SMNVEV (reference sequence). The V and J ends lost 3 bases and 3 bases, in that order; junction bases with no gene match: 18. The CDR3 totals 19 residues. CDR3 region: CASSLAGGPGPRIKETQYF. The CDR3 DNA is TGTGCCAGCAGTTTGGCGGGGGGACCGGGTCCACGTATCAAAGAGACCCAGTACTTC.

Worth noting for this clonotype: At one end, the junction sequence differs from germline, possibly due to a read error. This chain uses TRBV6-2 or TRBV6-3 with TRBJ1-2; D ambiguous. The CDR3 sequence is 14 residues long. The germline gives CDR1 MNHEY, CDR2 SVGEGT. This chain's CDR3 is CASSYVPGNYGYNF. The CDR3 bases are TGTGCCAGCAGTTACGTTCCGGGGAACTATGGCTACAACTTC.

This clonotype was recorded at least ten times. CDR3 region: CASSPGATETQYF. The CDR3, as DNA: TGTGCCAGCTCACCGGGAGCAACTGAGACCCAGTACTTC. The V gene is TRBV18, the J gene TRBJ2-5; tentatively, D is TRBD2 (5 bases). Germline lookup yields CDR1 KGHSH and CDR2 LQKENI. Trimming pared 3 bases from V and 5 bases from J, leaving 10 bases between. There are 13 residues in the CDR3.

This clonotype appeared many times. The rearrangement links TRBV5-1 to TRBJ1-2, with D perhaps TRBD1 (6 bases). The CDR3 has 12 amino acids. The V gene's germline CDR1 is SGHRS and CDR2 YFSETQ. Trimming removed 4 bases from V and 3 bases from J, with 7 bases in between. CDR3: CASSRTDYGYTF. CDR3 nucleotide sequence: TGCGCCAGCAGCCGGACAGACTATGGCTACACCTTC.

This clonotype was counted ten times or more. The chain has TRBV7-2 and TRBJ2-7, with D uncertain. Trimming left V 2 bases short and J 3 bases short, with 8 bases between. Per germline, CDR1 SGHTA and CDR2 FQGNSA. The CDR3 spans 13 residues. This CDR3 is CASSLLQSYEQYF. The CDR3 DNA reads as TGTGCCAGCAGCTTATTACAAAGCTACGAGCAGTACTTC. Based on the CDR3 plus reference TRBV7-2 and TRBJ2-7, the full variable domain is GAGVSQSPSNKVTEKGKDVELRCDPISGHTALYWYRQSLGQGLEFLIYFQGNSAPDKSGLPSDRFSAERTGGSVSTLTIQRTQQEDSAVYLCASSLLQSYEQYFGPGTRLTVT.

Comments on this clonotype: One end of the junction is discordant with germline, which a read error may explain. The chain uses TRBV29-1 and TRBJ2-7; 8 positions agree with TRBD1. The CDR3 length is 14 residues. Germline V gives CDR1 SQVTM, CDR2 ANQGSEA. In DNA, the CDR3 is TGCAGCGTTGCGACGGACAGGGTCTCCCACGAGCAGTACTTC. This codes for CSVATDRVSHEQYF.

Worth noting for this clonotype: A much larger clone differs by one base, so this may be a read error. This chain joins TRBV7-2 and TRBJ2-6; D remains unclear. The CDR3 loop spans 15 amino acids. Germline CDR1 SGHTA, CDR2 FQGNSA. CDR3 region: CVSSFQSSGANVLTF. The CDR3, as DNA: TGTGTCAGCAGCTTCCAGAGCTCTGGGGCCAACGTCCTGACTTTC.

The CDR3 DNA follows: TGTGCCAGCAGGACACCTGGGACTGAAGCTTTCTTT. Translation gives CASRTPGTEAFF. The chain has TRBV12-3 or TRBV12-4 and TRBJ1-1; D is unresolved. V was pared by 6 bases and J by 5 bases, with 10 bases between. The CDR3 has 12 amino acids.

This clonotype has a count of ten or more. The chain joins TRBV28 to TRBJ2-7; TRBD1 is a possible D gene (6 bases). The CDR3 extends over 13 amino acids. The germline CDR1 and CDR2 sequences are MDHEN and SYDVKM. Deletions cut 0 bases from V and 5 bases from J, with 8 bases between. CDR3 protein: CASSLWSGDEQYF. The CDR3 bases are TGTGCCAGCAGTTTATGGTCAGGGGACGAGCAGTACTTC.

This clonotype was recorded many times. The genes are TRBV13 and TRBJ2-7, with 15 bases matching TRBD2. This CDR3 region has 17 residues. Germline V gives CDR1 PRHDT, CDR2 FYEKMQ (reference sequence). Germline trimming cut 2 bases from V and 3 bases from J; bases unmatched to any gene: 5. CDR3 in amino acids: CASSLFGLAGGDYEQYF. CDR3 sequence (DNA): TGTGCCAGCAGCTTATTCGGACTAGCGGGAGGGGACTACGAGCAGTACTTC.

This clonotype was seen many times. The V and J genes are TRBV18 and TRBJ2-7; 7 nucleotides line up with TRBD1. Trimming at V came to 2 bases and at J to 7 bases, leaving 8 bases not matched to a gene. In germline, CDR1 is KGHSH, CDR2 LQKENI. This CDR3 contains 14 residues. The CDR3 DNA sequence: TGTGCCAGCTCACCAACGGAGACAGGGAGTGAGCAGTACTTC. Residues: CASSPTETGSEQYF.

J is TRBJ2-7 and V is TRBV6-1; TRBD1 matches 7 bases. Germline V gene sequence: CDR1 MNHNS, CDR2 SASEGT. CDR3 length: 17 amino acids. The V and J ends lost 8 bases and 3 bases, in that order; junction bases with no gene match: 19. CDR3 DNA: TGTGCCAGCTGGGGGACAGTCCAAGGACCATCGGGCTACGAGCAGTACTTC. The encoded protein is CASWGTVQGPSGYEQYF.

This clonotype was recorded many times. V and J are TRBV2 and TRBJ2-2, with D tentatively TRBD1 (7 bases). The length of the CDR3 is 15 residues. V was cut by 2 bases and J by 1 base, with 8 bases left in between. The germline V gene has CDR1 SNHLY and CDR2 FYNNEI. The CDR3 is CASSEQGGNTGELFF. The DNA of the CDR3 is TGTGCCAGCAGTGAACAGGGGGGGAACACCGGGGAGCTGTTTTTT.

This clonotype has ten or more counts. V is TRBV20-1 and J is TRBJ1-5, with TRBD1 as a possible D gene (5 bases). CDR1 and CDR2 (germline): DFQATT, SNEGSKA (reference sequence). The V end was cut by 5 bases, the J end by 5 bases, with 10 bases between. The CDR3 loop spans 12 amino acids. Here the CDR3 reads CSARGEDQPQHF. The CDR3 bases are TGCAGTGCTCGAGGGGAGGATCAGCCCCAGCATTTT.

This clonotype was detected ten times or more. V is TRBV4-2 and J is TRBJ2-7; maybe TRBD2 (5 bases). This CDR3 region has 14 residues. Germline CDR1 reads LGHNA; CDR2 reads YNFKEQ. Trimming removed 4 bases at V and 3 bases at J, with 13 bases between. Here the CDR3 DNA reads TGTGCCAGCAGCCTCCTGGAGGTAGGCTACGAGCAGTACTTC. Amino acid sequence: CASSLLEVGYEQYF.

This clonotype was recorded at least ten times. The chain combines TRBV28 with TRBJ2-7; D call uncertain. The ends were cut back, 2 bases at V and 6 bases at J, with 8 bases in the middle. CDR3 length equals 12 residues. Germline V gene sequence: CDR1 MDHEN, CDR2 SYDVKM. The CDR3 DNA follows: TGTGCCAGCAGTTTAATCGGATTCGAGCAGTACTTC. It yields the protein CASSLIGFEQYF.

This chain links TRBV28 with TRBJ1-2; 7 nucleotides line up with TRBD1. The junction had 7 bases not matched to a gene; V was cut back by 11 bases and J by 7 bases. The CDR3 contains 11 residues. Per the germline V gene, CDR1 is MDHEN and CDR2 is SYDVKM. Here the CDR3 reads CALRGLSGYTF. As DNA, the CDR3 is TGTGCCCTTAGGGGGCTGAGTGGCTACACCTTC.